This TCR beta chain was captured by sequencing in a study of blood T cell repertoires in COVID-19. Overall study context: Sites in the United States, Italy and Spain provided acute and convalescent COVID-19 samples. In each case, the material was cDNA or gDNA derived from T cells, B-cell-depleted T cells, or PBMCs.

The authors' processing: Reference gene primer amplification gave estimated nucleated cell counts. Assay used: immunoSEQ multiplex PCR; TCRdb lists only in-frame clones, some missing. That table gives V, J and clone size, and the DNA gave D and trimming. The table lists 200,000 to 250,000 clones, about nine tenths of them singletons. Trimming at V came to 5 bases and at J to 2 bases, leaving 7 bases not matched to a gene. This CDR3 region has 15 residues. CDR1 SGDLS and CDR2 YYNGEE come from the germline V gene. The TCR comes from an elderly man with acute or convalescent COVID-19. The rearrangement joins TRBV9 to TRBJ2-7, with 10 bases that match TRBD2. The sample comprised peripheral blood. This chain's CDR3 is CASSGGLAPTYEQYF. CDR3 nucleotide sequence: TGTGCCAGCAGTGGGGGACTAGCGCCTACCTACGAGCAGTACTTC.